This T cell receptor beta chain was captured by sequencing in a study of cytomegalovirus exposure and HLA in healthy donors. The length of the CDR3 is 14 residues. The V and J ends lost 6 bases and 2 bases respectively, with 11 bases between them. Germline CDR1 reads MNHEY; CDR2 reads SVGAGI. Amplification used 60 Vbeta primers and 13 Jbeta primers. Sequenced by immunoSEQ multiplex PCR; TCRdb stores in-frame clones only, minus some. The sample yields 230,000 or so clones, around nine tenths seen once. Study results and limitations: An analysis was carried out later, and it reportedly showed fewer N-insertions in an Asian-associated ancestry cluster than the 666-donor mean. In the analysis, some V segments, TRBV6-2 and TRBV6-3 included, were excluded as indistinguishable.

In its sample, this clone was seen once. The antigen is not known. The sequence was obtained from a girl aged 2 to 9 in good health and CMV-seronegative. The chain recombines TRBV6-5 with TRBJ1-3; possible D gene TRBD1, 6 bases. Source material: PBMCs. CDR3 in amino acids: CASSAGATGNTIYF. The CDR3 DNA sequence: TGTGCCAGCAGCGCGGGGGCGACTGGAAACACCATATATTTT.